These 5 T cell receptor beta chains were sequenced from one sample in a study of T cell changes during pregnancy in multiple sclerosis. Generated by immunoSEQ multiplex PCR, the TCRdb table keeps only in-frame clones and is missing some. The table records around 75,000 clones, 89% of them present only once. Sequenced material: peripheral blood, taken in the first trimester of pregnancy. The receptors come from a female donor in good health, enrolled as a control in a pregnancy study.

This rearrangement joins TRBV7-9 to TRBJ2-2; TRBD1 matches 7 bases. Germline V gene sequence: CDR1 SEHNR, CDR2 FQNEAQ (reference sequence). This CDR3 spans 16 amino acids. V trimming: 0 bases; J trimming: 6 bases; junction bases outside the gene matches: 7. The CDR3 sequence is CASSLALAGGAGELFF. The CDR3 DNA reads as TGTGCCAGCAGCTTAGCGTTGGCAGGGGGAGCCGGGGAGCTGTTTTTT.

This rearrangement joins TRBV18 to TRBJ2-3; TRBD2 might be the D (6 bases). V shed 5 bases and J shed 4 bases, with 19 bases lying between them. CDR3 length: 16 amino acids. The germline gives CDR1 KGHSH, CDR2 LQKENI. Written as DNA, the CDR3 is TGTGCCAGCTCAAGCCGGGACTCCCTCGGCGCAGATACGCAGTATTTT. Translating it yields CASSSRDSLGADTQYF.

The rearrangement links TRBV19 to TRBJ1-5, with 7 bases fitting TRBD1. Germline assignment: CDR1 LNHDA and CDR2 SQIVND (reference sequence). The CDR3 loop spans 14 amino acids. After removal of 7 bases from V and 3 bases from J, the junction contained 6 bases not matched to a gene. CDR3 region: CASKPDRVNQPQHF. The DNA of the CDR3 is TGTGCCAGTAAGCCCGACAGGGTCAATCAGCCCCAGCATTTT.

The rearrangement links TRBV6-5 to TRBJ1-2; a possible D gene is TRBD1 (6 bases). Trimming pared 3 bases from V and 0 bases from J, leaving 8 bases between. In germline, CDR1 is MNHEY, CDR2 SVGAGI. The CDR3 spans 14 residues. The chain's CDR3 is CASSYQGSNYGYTF. The DNA for the CDR3 is TGTGCCAGCAGTTATCAGGGGTCTAACTATGGCTACACCTTC.

The gene calls are TRBV7-8 and TRBJ1-5, with a possible D match to TRBD1 (5 bases). Germline V gene sequence: CDR1 SGHVS, CDR2 FQNEAQ. V lost 5 bases to trimming and J lost 1 base, with 12 bases between them. The CDR3 consists of 15 residues. The CDR3 nucleotides are TGTGCCAGCAGCCGCCAGGGCGGAAGCAATCAGCCCCAGCATTTT. Amino acids: CASSRQGGSNQPQHF.